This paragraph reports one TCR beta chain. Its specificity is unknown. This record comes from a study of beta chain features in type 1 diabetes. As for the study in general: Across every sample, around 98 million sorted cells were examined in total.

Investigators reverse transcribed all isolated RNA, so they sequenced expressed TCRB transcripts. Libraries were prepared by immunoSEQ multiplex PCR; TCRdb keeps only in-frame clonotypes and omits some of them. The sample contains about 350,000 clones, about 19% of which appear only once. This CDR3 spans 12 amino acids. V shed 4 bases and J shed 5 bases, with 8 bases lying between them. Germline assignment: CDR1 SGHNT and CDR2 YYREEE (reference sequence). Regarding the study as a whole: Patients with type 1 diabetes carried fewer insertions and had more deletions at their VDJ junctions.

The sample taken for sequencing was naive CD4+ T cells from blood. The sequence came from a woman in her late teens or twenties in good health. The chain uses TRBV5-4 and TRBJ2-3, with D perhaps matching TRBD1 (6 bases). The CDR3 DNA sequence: TGTGCCAGCAGCCAGGGGAGAGATACGCAGTATTTT. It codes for CASSQGRDTQYF.